This T cell receptor (beta chain) came from a study of blood T cells in healthy people across ages. Sample-barcoded 5' priming and a J-beta primer mix drove a second PCR of about 6 to 11 cycles. TCRdb re-analysed the 5' RACE reads in MiXCR, keeping a single row per CDR3 protein. The sample lists roughly 1.9 million distinct CDR3 sequences, approximately 40% occurring once. PBMCs numbering at least 7 million were isolated per sample. This clonotype was recorded a few times. The sequenced sample was blood. The sequence was collected from a human donor in good health.

CDR3 loop: CASVGASEDTEAFF. CDR3 DNA: TGTGCCTCAGTCGGCGCCTCCGAGGACACTGAAGCTTTCTTT. The J gene is TRBJ1-1, the V gene TRBV10-3; D is undetermined. Germline lookup yields CDR1 ENHRY and CDR2 SYGVKD. This CDR3 spans 14 amino acids. V shed 11 bases and J shed 3 bases, with 19 bases lying between them.